This passage covers 29 T cell receptor beta chains from one sample sequenced in a study of technical replicates of blood from several donors. Assay used: immunoSEQ multiplex PCR; TCRdb lists only in-frame clones, some missing. The table has 45,000 to 60,000 clones, about 86% seen once. Sequencing was performed on PBMCs. Receptor source: a human donor in good health. Some clones in this sample may be carry-over from other donors' samples.

This clone showed up just a few times. The CDR3 sequence is CASRKPGGSSYEQYF. The CDR3 DNA reads as TGTGCCAGCAGGAAGCCCGGAGGGAGCTCCTACGAGCAGTACTTC. The chain is built from TRBV11-2 and TRBJ2-7; possibly TRBD2 for D (6 bases). Trimming left V 6 bases short and J 0 bases short, with 15 bases between. The CDR3 runs 15 residues. Germline CDR1 SGHAT, CDR2 FQNNGV.

V gene TRBV9 combines with J gene TRBJ2-5, with TRBD1 identical over 7 bases. The CDR3 is made up of 16 amino acids. V gave up 2 bases and J gave up 0 bases; unmatched junction bases: 7. Germline CDR1 is SGDLS and CDR2 is YYNGEE. The CDR3 is CASSVSLDRDQETQYF. The CDR3 DNA reads as TGTGCCAGCAGCGTCAGCCTCGACAGGGACCAAGAGACCCAGTACTTC.

This chain joins TRBV28 and TRBJ1-2; unclear D gene. This CDR3 spans 14 amino acids. Germline V gives CDR1 MDHEN, CDR2 SYDVKM. The V end was cut by 5 bases, the J end by 1 base, with 11 bases between. The CDR3 sequence: CASSARRVNYGYTF. The CDR3 region has the DNA TGTGCCAGCAGTGCCCGCCGAGTTAACTATGGCTACACCTTC.

This chain links TRBV18 with TRBJ2-7, with D possibly being TRBD2 (6 bases). Trimming removed 3 bases at V and 5 bases at J, with 14 bases between. The V gene's germline CDR1 is KGHSH and CDR2 LQKENI. The CDR3 runs 14 residues. Here the CDR3 reads CASSPPAGTNEQYF. The CDR3 region has the DNA TGTGCCAGCTCACCCCCAGCGGGTACCAACGAGCAGTACTTC.

This clone has only a few counts. The chain joins TRBV7-2 to TRBJ1-4, with 8 bases fitting TRBD1. The germline CDR1 and CDR2 sequences are SGHTA and FQGNSA. This CDR3 region has 13 residues. With V trimmed by 3 bases and J by 8 bases, 2 bases remained unmatched. Here the CDR3 DNA reads TGTGCCAGCAGCTTTACAGGGGGGGAAAAACTGTTTTTT. Translated, it gives CASSFTGGEKLFF.

Within the sample, this clone is medium-sized. Other DNA sequences within the sample encode an identical CDR3. The chain carries TRBV5-1 and TRBJ2-1; TRBD2 agrees at 9 bases. Germline-derived CDR1 and CDR2 are SGHRS and YFSETQ. Germline trimming cut 2 bases from V and 4 bases from J; bases unmatched to any gene: 1. This CDR3 has 14 residues. DNA of the CDR3: TGCGCCAGCAGCTTAAGCGGGGGGTACAATGAGCAGTTCTTC. Translation gives CASSLSGGYNEQFF.

This clone appeared once. The chain links TRBV4-2 to TRBJ2-6; no reliable D call. Germline V gene data show CDR1 as LGHNA and CDR2 as YNFKEQ. The CDR3 spans 19 residues. The V end lost 5 bases, the J end lost 1 base, and 21 bases lay between the germline ends. Here the CDR3 DNA reads TGTGCCAGCAGCGACGGGTCCCTGGCTATATTGTCTGGGGCCAACGTCCTGACTTTC. This sequence encodes CASSDGSLAILSGANVLTF.

The V call is TRBV19, the J call TRBJ1-2; 9 positions match TRBD1. Germline V lookup: CDR1 LNHDA, CDR2 SQIVND (reference sequence). With V trimmed by 7 bases and J by 8 bases, 11 bases remained unmatched. The CDR3 loop spans 14 amino acids. The CDR3 is CASIPRDRDWGYTF. The CDR3 nucleotides read TGTGCCAGTATCCCCCGGGACAGGGATTGGGGCTACACCTTC. Full variable domain (rest looked up from reference TRBV19 and TRBJ1-2): DGGITQSPKYLFRKEGQNVTLSCEQNLNHDAMYWYRQDPGQGLRLIYYSQIVNDFQKGDIAEGYSVSREKKESFPLTVTSAQKNPTAFYLCASIPRDRDWGYTFGSGTRLTVV.

The chain employs TRBV5-4 and TRBJ2-5, with D possibly being TRBD1 (6 bases). V was clipped by 0 bases and J by 1 base, with 7 bases between them. The CDR3 spans 14 residues. Per germline, CDR1 SGHNT and CDR2 YYREEE (reference sequence). The CDR3 here is CASSLGTVQETQYF. The DNA of the CDR3 is TGTGCCAGCAGCTTGGGGACAGTCCAAGAGACCCAGTACTTC.

The CDR3: CASREDSSYEQYF. In DNA form, the CDR3 reads TGTGCCAGCAGGGAAGACAGCTCCTACGAGCAGTACTTC. The rearrangement links TRBV14 to TRBJ2-7, with D maybe TRBD1 (5 bases). Germline-derived CDR1 and CDR2 are SGHDN and FVKESK. The CDR3 is 13 amino acids. The V end was cut by 6 bases, the J end by 0 bases, with 9 bases between.

This clone was detected a few times. The V and J genes are TRBV10-3 and TRBJ2-2; 14 bases line up with TRBD2. V was pared by 11 bases and J by 1 base, with 9 bases of the junction left unmatched. The CDR3 runs 17 residues. Germline lookup yields CDR1 ENHRY and CDR2 SYGVKD. The CDR3 protein is CALPGLAGVKNTGELFF. In DNA, the CDR3 is TGTGCCCTACCGGGACTAGCGGGGGTTAAGAACACCGGGGAGCTGTTTTTT.

The chain links TRBV10-3 to TRBJ2-7, with D maybe TRBD2 (7 bases). Per germline, CDR1 ENHRY and CDR2 SYGVKD. CDR3 length: 15 residues. V lost 8 bases and J 6 bases, leaving 23 bases between the germline ends. The CDR3 DNA sequence: TGTGCCATCTCTCCAGATAGGGGGGGTGTAGGCGAGCAGTACTTC. Translated, it gives CAISPDRGGVGEQYF.

The chain carries TRBV7-2 and TRBJ2-3; 13 bases are shared with TRBD2. CDR3 length: 16 amino acids. Germline V gene sequence: CDR1 SGHTA, CDR2 FQGNSA. After removal of 3 bases from V and 5 bases from J, the junction contained 5 bases not matched to a gene. The CDR3 bases are TGTGCCAGCAGCTTCGACGGGACTAGCGGGAAAGATACGCAGTATTTT. It is translated as CASSFDGTSGKDTQYF.

V gene TRBV7-6 combines with J gene TRBJ2-5, with 8 bases aligning to TRBD1. Germline CDR1 is SGHVS and CDR2 is FNYEAQ. Trimming took 8 bases from V and 5 from J; bases not matched to a gene: 7. There are 13 residues in the CDR3. The CDR3 DNA reads as TGTGCCAGCGAGGACAGGGACGGGGAGACCCAGTACTTC. Translating gives CASEDRDGETQYF.

The chain has TRBV7-9 and TRBJ2-7; no firm D call. The length of the CDR3 is 11 residues. The ends were cut back, 3 bases at V and 4 bases at J, with 4 bases in the middle. Per the germline V gene, CDR1 is SEHNR and CDR2 is FQNEAQ (reference sequence). CDR3 residues: CASSFEYEQYF. The CDR3 DNA reads TGTGCCAGCAGCTTTGAGTACGAGCAGTACTTC.

The rearrangement links TRBV7-8 to TRBJ2-1; D may be TRBD2 (6 bases). V lost 5 bases and J lost 4, with 12 bases in between. CDR1 and CDR2 (germline): SGHVS, FQNEAQ. CDR3 size: 14 residues. The CDR3 here is CASSPRDSYNEQFF. In nucleotides, the CDR3 is TGTGCCAGCAGCCCCCGGGACTCTTACAATGAGCAGTTCTTC.

The V call is TRBV29-1, the J call TRBJ2-1; the match to TRBD2 covers 11 bases. Germline V CDR1 and CDR2: SQVTM, ANQGSEA. CDR3 length equals 18 residues. V lost 6 bases to trimming and J lost 0 bases; unmatched junction nucleotides: 13. The CDR3 is CSVANSGRAFSSYNEQFF. The CDR3 DNA sequence: TGCAGCGTCGCTAATAGCGGGAGGGCCTTTAGCTCCTACAATGAGCAGTTCTTC.

The chain couples TRBV6-5 to TRBJ1-2; tentative D call: TRBD1 (6 bases). The V gene's germline CDR1 is MNHEY and CDR2 SVGAGI. The V end was cut by 6 bases, the J end by 4 bases, with 15 bases between. The length of the CDR3 is 14 residues. CDR3 sequence reads: CASSPGVRAYGYTF. The DNA for the CDR3 is TGTGCCAGCAGCCCAGGGGTTAGGGCCTATGGCTACACCTTC.

The chain employs TRBV30 and TRBJ2-1; TRBD2 matches at 8 bases. Trimming at V came to 3 bases and at J to 7 bases, leaving 11 bases not matched to a gene. The V gene's germline CDR1 is GTSNPN and CDR2 SVGIG (reference sequence). The CDR3 runs 15 residues. CDR3 protein: CAWSYPGGWWNEQFF. The CDR3 DNA is TGTGCCTGGAGCTACCCGGGGGGGTGGTGGAATGAGCAGTTCTTC.

The chain has TRBV23-1 and TRBJ2-2, with TRBD2 as a possible D gene (6 bases). TRBV23-1 is given ORF status, its function remaining uncertain. The V end was cut by 6 bases, the J end by 3 bases, with 17 bases between. The CDR3 spans 16 residues. CDR3: CASRGLKLGDTGELFF. The DNA for the CDR3 is TGCGCCAGCAGGGGACTCAAACTGGGGGACACCGGGGAGCTGTTTTTT.

V is TRBV25-1 and J is TRBJ2-7; maybe TRBD2 (6 bases). Germline assignment: CDR1 MGHDK and CDR2 SYGVNS. V was pared by 4 bases and J by 8 bases, with 12 bases between. The CDR3 runs 12 residues. The CDR3 region is CASSGLGGKQYF. CDR3 DNA sequence: TGTGCCAGCAGTGGGCTGGGGGGTAAGCAGTACTTC.

J is TRBJ2-7 and V is TRBV2, with 10 bases fitting TRBD1. Germline trimming cut 6 bases from V and 5 bases from J; bases unmatched to any gene: 7. This CDR3 is built from 14 residues. CDR1 and CDR2 (germline): SNHLY, FYNNEI. The DNA of the CDR3 is TGTGCCAGCAGGTTGGTGGACAGGGGGGACGAGCAGTACTTC. It specifies CASRLVDRGDEQYF.

The rearrangement links TRBV6-6 to TRBJ1-2; D remains unclear. Germline values: CDR1 MNHNY, CDR2 SVGAGI (reference sequence). The CDR3 spans 12 residues. V lost 2 bases and J lost 4, with 5 bases in between. The CDR3 coding sequence is TGTGCCAGCAGTTACCTAATCTATGGCTACACCTTC. Translated: CASSYLIYGYTF.

CDR3 loop: CATSRDRENGYTF. The CDR3 DNA reads as TGTGCCACCAGCCGCGACAGGGAGAATGGCTACACCTTC. The V and J genes are TRBV15 and TRBJ1-2; 7 positions match TRBD1. The germline V gene encodes CDR1 LNHNV and CDR2 YYDKDF (reference sequence). The CDR3 runs to 13 residues. The J segment lost 6 bases and the V segment lost 5 bases, leaving 6 bases of the junction unmatched.

This sequence joins TRBV11-3 and TRBJ2-7, with unresolved D. CDR1 is SGHNT, CDR2 YENEEA, per germline. This CDR3 region has 14 residues. V lost 5 bases and J 0 bases, leaving 11 bases between the germline ends. The CDR3 here is CASSPQTASYEQYF. As DNA, the CDR3 is TGTGCCAGCAGCCCCCAAACAGCCTCCTACGAGCAGTACTTC.

This clone was observed a single time. This chain joins TRBV19 and TRBJ1-1, with TRBD1 identical over 7 bases. This CDR3 comprises 15 residues. Germline CDR1 LNHDA, CDR2 SQIVND (reference sequence). Unmatched junction bases numbered 5, after V lost 3 bases and J lost 1 base. As DNA, the CDR3 is TGTGCCAGTAGTATGATAGCAGGGGGGAACACTGAAGCTTTCTTT. This codes for CASSMIAGGNTEAFF.

This sequence joins TRBV30 and TRBJ1-4; 7 nucleotides agree with TRBD1. V gave up 6 bases and J gave up 4 bases; unmatched junction bases: 8. This CDR3 spans 14 amino acids. The germline gives CDR1 GTSNPN, CDR2 SVGIG (reference sequence). As DNA, the CDR3 is TGTGCCTGTAAAAAGGGGGCTATTAATGAAAAACTGTTTTTT. It translates to CACKKGAINEKLFF.

The rearrangement links TRBV29-1 to TRBJ2-7, with D perhaps matching TRBD1 (6 bases). V lost 1 base to trimming and J lost 2 bases, with 9 bases between them. Looked up from germline, CDR1 is SQVTM and CDR2 is ANQGSEA. The CDR3 extends over 13 amino acids. This CDR3 is CSVEADRPYEQYF. CDR3 in DNA: TGCAGCGTTGAAGCCGACAGGCCCTACGAGCAGTACTTC.

The rearrangement joins TRBV10-1 to TRBJ1-5; TRBD1 matches 8 bases. The germline CDR1 and CDR2 sequences are WNHNN and SYGVQD (reference sequence). The CDR3 length is 17 residues. Trimming removed 7 bases from V and 2 bases from J; junction bases left unmatched: 13. The CDR3 here is CASNHDRGQMGNQPQHF. DNA of the CDR3: TGCGCCAGCAACCATGACAGGGGACAGATGGGCAATCAGCCCCAGCATTTT.